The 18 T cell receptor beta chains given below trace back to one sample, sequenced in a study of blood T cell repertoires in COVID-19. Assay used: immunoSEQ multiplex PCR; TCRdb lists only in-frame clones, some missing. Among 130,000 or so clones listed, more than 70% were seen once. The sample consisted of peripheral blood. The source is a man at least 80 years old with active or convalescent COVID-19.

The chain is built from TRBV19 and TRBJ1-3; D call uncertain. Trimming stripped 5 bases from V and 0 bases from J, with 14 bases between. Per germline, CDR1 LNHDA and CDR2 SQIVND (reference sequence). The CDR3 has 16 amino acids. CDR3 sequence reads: CASSLRTGSSGNTIYF. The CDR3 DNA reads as TGTGCCAGTAGTCTAAGGACGGGGAGCTCTGGAAACACCATATATTTT.

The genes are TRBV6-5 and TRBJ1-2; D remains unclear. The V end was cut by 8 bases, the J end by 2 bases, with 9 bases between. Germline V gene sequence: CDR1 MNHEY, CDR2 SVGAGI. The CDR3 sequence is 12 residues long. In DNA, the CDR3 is TGTGCCAGCCGCGGCGGCAACTATGGCTACACCTTC. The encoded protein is CASRGGNYGYTF.

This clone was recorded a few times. CDR3 coding DNA: TGTGCCAGCAGCTCGCAGGCGGGTGGGGAGCAGTACTTC. Translating gives CASSSQAGGEQYF. The genes are TRBV27 and TRBJ2-7, with a weak D call TRBD2 (5 bases). The germline CDR1 and CDR2 sequences are MNHEY and SMNVEV (reference sequence). V gave up 6 bases and J gave up 7 bases, with 16 bases separating them. The CDR3 runs to 13 residues.

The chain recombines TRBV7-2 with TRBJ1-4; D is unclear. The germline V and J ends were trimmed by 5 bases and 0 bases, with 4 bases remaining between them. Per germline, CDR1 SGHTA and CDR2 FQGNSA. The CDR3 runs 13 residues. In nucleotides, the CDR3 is TGTGCCAGCAGCCCAGCAACTAATGAAAAACTGTTTTTT. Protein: CASSPATNEKLFF.

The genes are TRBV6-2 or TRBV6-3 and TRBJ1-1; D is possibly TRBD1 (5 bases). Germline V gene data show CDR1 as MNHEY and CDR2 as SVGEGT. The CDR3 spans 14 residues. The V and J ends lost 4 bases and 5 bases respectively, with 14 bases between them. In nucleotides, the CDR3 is TGTGCCAGCAGTTGGGCAGGGTTCAGGACTGAAGCTTTCTTT. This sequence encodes CASSWAGFRTEAFF.

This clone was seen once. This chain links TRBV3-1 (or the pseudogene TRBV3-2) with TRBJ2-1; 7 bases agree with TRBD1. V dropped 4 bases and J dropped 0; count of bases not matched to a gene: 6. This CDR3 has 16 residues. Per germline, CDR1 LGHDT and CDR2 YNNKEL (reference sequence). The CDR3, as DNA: TGTGCCAGCAGCCTCTCACGACAGGGCTCCTACAATGAGCAGTTCTTC. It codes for CASSLSRQGSYNEQFF.

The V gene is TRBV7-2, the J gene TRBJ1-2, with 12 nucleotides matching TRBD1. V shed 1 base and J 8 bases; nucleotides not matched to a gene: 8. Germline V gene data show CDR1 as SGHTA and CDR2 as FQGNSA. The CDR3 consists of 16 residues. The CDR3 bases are TGTGCCAGCAGCTTAGTTTTCAAGGGACAGGGGGCCGGCTACACCTTC. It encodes CASSLVFKGQGAGYTF. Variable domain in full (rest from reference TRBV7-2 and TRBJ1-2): GAGVSQSPSNKVTEKGKDVELRCDPISGHTALYWYRQSLGQGLEFLIYFQGNSAPDKSGLPSDRFSAERTGGSVSTLTIQRTQQEDSAVYLCASSLVFKGQGAGYTFGSGTRLTVV.

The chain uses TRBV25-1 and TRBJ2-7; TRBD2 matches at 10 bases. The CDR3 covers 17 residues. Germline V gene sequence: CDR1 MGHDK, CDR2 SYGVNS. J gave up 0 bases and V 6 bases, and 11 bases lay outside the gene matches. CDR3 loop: CASSGHLAGDNSYEQYF. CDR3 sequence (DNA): TGTGCCAGCAGCGGGCACCTAGCGGGGGACAACTCCTACGAGCAGTACTTC.

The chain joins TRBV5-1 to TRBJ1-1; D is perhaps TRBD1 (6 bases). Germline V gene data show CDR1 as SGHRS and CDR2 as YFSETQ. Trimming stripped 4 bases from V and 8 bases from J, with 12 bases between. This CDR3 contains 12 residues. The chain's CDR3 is CASSTRGAEAFF. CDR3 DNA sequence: TGCGCCAGCAGCACCAGGGGAGCCGAAGCTTTCTTT.

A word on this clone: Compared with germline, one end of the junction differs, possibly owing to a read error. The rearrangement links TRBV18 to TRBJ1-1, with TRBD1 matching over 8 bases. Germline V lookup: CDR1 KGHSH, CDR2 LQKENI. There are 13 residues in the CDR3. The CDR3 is CASLPTGGTEAFF. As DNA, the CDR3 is TGTGCCAGCTTACCAACAGGGGGCACTGAAGCTTTCTTT.

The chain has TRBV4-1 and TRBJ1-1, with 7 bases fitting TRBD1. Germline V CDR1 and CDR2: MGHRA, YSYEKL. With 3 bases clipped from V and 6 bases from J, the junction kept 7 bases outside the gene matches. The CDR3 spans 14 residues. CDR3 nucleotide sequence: TGCGCCAGCAGCCACGCCGACAGGGCCCCTGAAGCTTTCTTT. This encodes CASSHADRAPEAFF.

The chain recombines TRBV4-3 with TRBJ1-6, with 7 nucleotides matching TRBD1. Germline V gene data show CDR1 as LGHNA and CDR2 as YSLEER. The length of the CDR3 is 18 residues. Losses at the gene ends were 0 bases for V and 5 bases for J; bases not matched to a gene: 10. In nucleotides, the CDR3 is TGCGCCAGCAGCCAAGAAAGGCAGGGGGTTATGAATAATTCACCCCTCCACTTT. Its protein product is CASSQERQGVMNNSPLHF.

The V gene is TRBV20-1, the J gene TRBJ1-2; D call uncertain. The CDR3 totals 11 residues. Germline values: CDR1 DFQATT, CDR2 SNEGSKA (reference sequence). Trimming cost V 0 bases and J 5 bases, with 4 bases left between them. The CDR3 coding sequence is TGCAGTGCTAGAGATCCTTATGGCTACACCTTC. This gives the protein CSARDPYGYTF.

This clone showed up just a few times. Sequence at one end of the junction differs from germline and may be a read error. The DNA of the CDR3 is TGTGCCAGCAGCTTAGCGGAGGGTAGCCGCCCCCGATTC. It is translated as CASSLAEGSRPRF. The rearrangement joins TRBV7-8 to TRBJ2-3; D is perhaps TRBD2 (6 bases). Germline CDR1 SGHVS, CDR2 FQNEAQ. The CDR3 covers 13 residues.

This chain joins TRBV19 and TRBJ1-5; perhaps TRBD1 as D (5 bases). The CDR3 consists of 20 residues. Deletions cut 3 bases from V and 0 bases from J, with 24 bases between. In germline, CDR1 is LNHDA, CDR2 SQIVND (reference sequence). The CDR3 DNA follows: TGTGCCAGTAGTATCCCCTTCGCAGGGAGGACCTTGTATAGCAATCAGCCCCAGCATTTT. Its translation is CASSIPFAGRTLYSNQPQHF.

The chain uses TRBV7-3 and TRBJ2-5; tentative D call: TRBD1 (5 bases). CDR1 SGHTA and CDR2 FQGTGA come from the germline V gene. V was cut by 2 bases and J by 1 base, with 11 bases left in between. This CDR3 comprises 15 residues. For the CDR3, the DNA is TGTGCCAGCAGCTTAGAAGGGGCAGGCCAAGAGACCCAGTACTTC. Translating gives CASSLEGAGQETQYF.

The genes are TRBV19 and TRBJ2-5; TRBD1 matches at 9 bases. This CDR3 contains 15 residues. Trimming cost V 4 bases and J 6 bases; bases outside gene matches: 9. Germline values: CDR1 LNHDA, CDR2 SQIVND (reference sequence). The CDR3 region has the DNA TGTGCCAGTAGTACACCGGGACAGGGACGGAAGACCCAGTACTTC. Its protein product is CASSTPGQGRKTQYF.

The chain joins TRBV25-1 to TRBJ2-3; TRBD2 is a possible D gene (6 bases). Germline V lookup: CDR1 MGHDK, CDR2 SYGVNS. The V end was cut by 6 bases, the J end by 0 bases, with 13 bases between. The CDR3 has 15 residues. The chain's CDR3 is CASRFSGPSTDTQYF. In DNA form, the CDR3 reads TGTGCCAGCAGGTTTAGCGGACCTAGCACAGATACGCAGTATTTT.